Shown below are 12 T cell receptor beta chains from a single sample sequenced in a study of radiation and T cells in renal cell carcinoma. Noted time point: baseline pretreatment blood. Treatment given: 15 Gy SBRT to primary tumor, nephrectomy 4 weeks later. The table came from immunoSEQ multiplex PCR; TCRdb's copy has only in-frame clones and leaves some out. The sample consists of 150,000 or so clones, more than 70% of them appearing once. The sample was blood, taken from a patient whose treatment included radiotherapy and nephrectomy. The origin of the receptors is a woman in her forties or fifties with renal cell carcinoma.

CDR3 protein: CASSESQGRVDTEAFF. In DNA form, the CDR3 reads TGTGCCAGCAGCGAATCTCAGGGGAGGGTGGACACTGAAGCTTTCTTT. J is TRBJ1-1 and V is TRBV9; D might be TRBD1 (6 bases). The CDR3 sequence is 16 residues long. CDR1 is SGDLS, CDR2 YYNGEE, per germline. Trimming shortened V by 3 bases and J by 3 bases, and 18 bases separated the two germline ends.

This chain uses TRBV9 with TRBJ1-4; tentative D call: TRBD1 (6 bases). Deletions cut 4 bases from V and 8 bases from J, with 15 bases between. The germline gives CDR1 SGDLS, CDR2 YYNGEE. The CDR3 loop spans 14 amino acids. CDR3: CASSNDQGLEKLFF. The CDR3 bases are TGTGCCAGCAGCAACGACCAGGGGTTGGAAAAACTGTTTTTT. Variable domain in full (rest from reference TRBV9 and TRBJ1-4): DSGVTQTPKHLITATGQRVTLRCSPRSGDLSVYWYQQSLDQGLQFLIQYYNGEERAKGNILERFSAQQFPDLHSELNLSSLELGDSALYFCASSNDQGLEKLFFGSGTQLSVL.

V and J are TRBV6-1 and TRBJ1-5; D gene ambiguous. V lost 0 bases, J lost 7 bases, and 16 bases lay in between. The CDR3 contains 16 residues. Germline assignment: CDR1 MNHNS and CDR2 SASEGT. The CDR3 reads CASSEALGRKYQPQHF. The CDR3 DNA reads as TGTGCCAGCAGTGAAGCGCTTGGGAGGAAGTACCAGCCCCAGCATTTT.

The rearrangement links TRBV10-1 to TRBJ2-7, with 9 nucleotides matching TRBD2. J lost 3 bases, V lost 7 bases, and 10 bases had no gene match. The CDR3 covers 15 residues. Germline values: CDR1 WNHNN, CDR2 SYGVQD (reference sequence). Written as DNA, the CDR3 is TGCGCCAGCATAATGACTAGCGGCTACTACTACGAGCAGTACTTC. Translated: CASIMTSGYYYEQYF.

The V and J genes are TRBV6-1 and TRBJ1-3, with D unclear. The CDR3 sequence is 16 residues long. The V and J ends lost 4 bases and 0 bases respectively, with 13 bases between them. The germline V gene has CDR1 MNHNS and CDR2 SASEGT. In DNA form, the CDR3 reads TGTGCCAGCAGTGCTAACATGGTGGGCTCTGGAAACACCATATATTTT. Amino acid sequence: CASSANMVGSGNTIYF.

This clone is a singleton in its sample. The chain is built from TRBV6-1 and TRBJ2-2, with TRBD2 matching 8 bases. The CDR3 loop spans 16 amino acids. The J segment lost 3 bases and the V segment lost 4 bases, leaving 7 bases of the junction unmatched. Per germline, CDR1 MNHNS and CDR2 SASEGT. Here the CDR3 reads CASSATTSGYTGELFF. CDR3 DNA: TGTGCCAGCAGTGCAACAACTAGCGGTTACACCGGGGAGCTGTTTTTT.

The chain combines TRBV6-6 with TRBJ2-1; D is ambiguous. This CDR3 is 10 amino acids long. CDR1 is MNHNY, CDR2 SVGAGI, per germline (reference sequence). Deletions cut 9 bases from V and 9 bases from J, with 9 bases between. The CDR3 DNA is TGTGCCAGTTCCCGTAGTGAGCAGTTCTTC. Translated: CASSRSEQFF.

This clone was observed a few times. The chain employs TRBV5-4 and TRBJ1-6, with D uncertain. This CDR3 spans 13 amino acids. The germline CDR1 and CDR2 sequences are SGHNT and YYREEE (reference sequence). Trimming removed 2 bases at V and 9 bases at J, with 9 bases between. DNA for the CDR3: TGTGCCAGCAGCTTTCCGGGCGGTTCACCCCTCCACTTT. It is translated as CASSFPGGSPLHF.

The rearrangement uses TRBV6-5 and TRBJ2-1; 11 nucleotides line up with TRBD2. Germline V gene lookup returns CDR1 MNHEY and CDR2 SVGAGI. J was trimmed by 9 bases and V by 4 bases; bases with no gene match: 5. The CDR3 extends over 14 amino acids. CDR3 bases: TGTGCCAGCAGTTTAGCGGGGGGGTTTGGTGAGCAGTTCTTC. Translating it yields CASSLAGGFGEQFF.

The chain is built from TRBV5-6 and TRBJ1-1, with 7 bases that match TRBD1. In germline, CDR1 is SGHDT, CDR2 YYEEEE. Trimming cost V 3 bases and J 10 bases; bases outside gene matches: 12. The CDR3 consists of 14 residues. DNA for the CDR3: TGTGCCAGCAGCTGGGAACAGGGGTTCGGGACAGCTTTCTTT. Its translation is CASSWEQGFGTAFF.

The table lists this clone with a count of one. The rearrangement links TRBV19 to TRBJ1-1; D is unresolved. Germline-derived CDR1 and CDR2 are LNHDA and SQIVND (reference sequence). V was shortened by 4 bases and J by 1 base, with 16 bases between the two germline ends. The CDR3 totals 16 residues. The CDR3 loop reads CASSTTFRAANTEAFF. The CDR3 coding sequence is TGTGCCAGTAGTACCACTTTTCGGGCCGCGAACACTGAAGCTTTCTTT.

The CDR3 region is CASSTRQGLEPQYF. CDR3 in DNA: TGTGCCAGCAGCACTCGACAGGGACTTGAACCGCAGTATTTT. The V call is TRBV9, the J call TRBJ2-3, with D perhaps TRBD1 (7 bases). Germline V gives CDR1 SGDLS, CDR2 YYNGEE. This CDR3 is built from 14 residues. V dropped 4 bases and J dropped 10 bases, with 19 bases sitting between them.